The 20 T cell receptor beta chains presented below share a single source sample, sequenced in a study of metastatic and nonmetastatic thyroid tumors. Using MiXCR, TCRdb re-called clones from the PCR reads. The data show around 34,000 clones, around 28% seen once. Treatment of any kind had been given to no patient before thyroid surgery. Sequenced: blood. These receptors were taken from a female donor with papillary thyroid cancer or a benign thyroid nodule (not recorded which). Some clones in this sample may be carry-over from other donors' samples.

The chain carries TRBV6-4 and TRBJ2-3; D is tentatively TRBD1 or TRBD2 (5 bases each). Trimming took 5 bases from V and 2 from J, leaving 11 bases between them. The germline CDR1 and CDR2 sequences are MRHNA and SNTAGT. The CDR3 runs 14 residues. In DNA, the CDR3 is TGTGCCAGCAGTCGGACTGGGGCCACAGATACGCAGTATTTT. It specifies CASSRTGATDTQYF.

DNA of the CDR3: TGTGCCACCAGTGATTCAAGGCCCGCCCCTAGCACAGATACGCAGTATTTT. It codes for CATSDSRPAPSTDTQYF. The chain combines TRBV24-1 with TRBJ2-3; the D is unclear. Trimming stripped 2 bases from V and 0 bases from J, with 14 bases between. Per the germline V gene, CDR1 is KGHDR and CDR2 is SFDVKD. There are 17 residues in the CDR3.

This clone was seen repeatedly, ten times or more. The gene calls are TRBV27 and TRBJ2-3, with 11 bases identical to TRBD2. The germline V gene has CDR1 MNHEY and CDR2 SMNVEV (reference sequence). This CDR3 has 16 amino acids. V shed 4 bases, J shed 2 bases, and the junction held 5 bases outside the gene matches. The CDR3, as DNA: TGTGCCAGCAGTTCCCTAGCGGGGGGACTCACAGATACGCAGTATTTT. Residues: CASSSLAGGLTDTQYF.

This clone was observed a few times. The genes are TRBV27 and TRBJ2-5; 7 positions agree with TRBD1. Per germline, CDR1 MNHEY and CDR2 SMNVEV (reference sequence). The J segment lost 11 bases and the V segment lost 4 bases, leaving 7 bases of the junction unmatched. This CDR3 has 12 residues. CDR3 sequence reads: CASSSFRGHQYF. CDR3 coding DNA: TGTGCCAGCAGTTCTTTTAGGGGGCATCAGTACTTC.

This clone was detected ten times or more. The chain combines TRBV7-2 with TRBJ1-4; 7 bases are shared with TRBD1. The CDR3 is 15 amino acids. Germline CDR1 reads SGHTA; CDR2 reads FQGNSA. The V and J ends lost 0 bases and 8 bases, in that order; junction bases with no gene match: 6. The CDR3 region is CASSLALQGREKLFF. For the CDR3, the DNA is TGTGCCAGCAGCTTAGCCCTACAGGGGCGAGAAAAACTGTTTTTT.

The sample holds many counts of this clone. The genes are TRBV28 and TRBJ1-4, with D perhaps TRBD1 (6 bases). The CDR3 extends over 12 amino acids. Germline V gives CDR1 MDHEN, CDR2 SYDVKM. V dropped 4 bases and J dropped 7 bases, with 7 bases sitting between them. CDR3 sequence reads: CASSSTGEKLFF. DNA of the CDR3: TGTGCCAGCAGTTCGACAGGTGAAAAACTGTTTTTT.

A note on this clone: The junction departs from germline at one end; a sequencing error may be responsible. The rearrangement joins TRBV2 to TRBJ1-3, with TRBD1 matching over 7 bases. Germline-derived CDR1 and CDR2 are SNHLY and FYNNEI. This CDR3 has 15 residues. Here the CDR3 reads CASSPGTASGNSIYF. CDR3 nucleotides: TGTGCCAGCAGCCCCGGGACAGCTTCTGGGAACAGCATATATTTT.

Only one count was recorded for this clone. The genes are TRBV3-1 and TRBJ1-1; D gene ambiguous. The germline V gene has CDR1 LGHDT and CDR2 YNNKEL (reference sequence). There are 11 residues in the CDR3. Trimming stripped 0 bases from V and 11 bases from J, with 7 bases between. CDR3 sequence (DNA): TGTGCCAGCAGCCAAGATTACCTGGCTTTCTTT. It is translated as CASSQDYLAFF.

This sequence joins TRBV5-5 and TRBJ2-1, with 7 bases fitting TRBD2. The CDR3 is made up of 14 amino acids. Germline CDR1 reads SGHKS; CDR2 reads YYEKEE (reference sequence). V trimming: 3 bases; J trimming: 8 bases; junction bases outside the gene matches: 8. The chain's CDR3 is CASSSRLASHEQFF. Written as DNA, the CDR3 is TGTGCCAGCAGCTCCCGACTAGCCAGCCATGAGCAGTTCTTC.

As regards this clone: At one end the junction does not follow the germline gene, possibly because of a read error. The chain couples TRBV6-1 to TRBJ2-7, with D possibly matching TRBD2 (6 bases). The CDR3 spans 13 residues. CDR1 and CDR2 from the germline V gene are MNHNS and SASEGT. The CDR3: CPSSGAICRERYF. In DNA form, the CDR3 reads TGTCCCAGCAGTGGGGCGATATGTCGGGAGCGGTACTTC.

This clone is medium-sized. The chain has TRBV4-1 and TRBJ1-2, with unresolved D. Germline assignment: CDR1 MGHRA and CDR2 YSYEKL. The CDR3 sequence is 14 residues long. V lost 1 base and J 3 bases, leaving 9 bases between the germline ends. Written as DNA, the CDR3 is TGCGCCAGCAGCCAAGTCCCTTCTCACTATGGCTACACCTTC. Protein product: CASSQVPSHYGYTF.

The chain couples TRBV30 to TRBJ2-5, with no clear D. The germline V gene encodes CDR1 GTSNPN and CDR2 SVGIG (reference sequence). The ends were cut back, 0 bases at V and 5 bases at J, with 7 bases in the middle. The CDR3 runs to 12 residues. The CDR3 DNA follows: TGTGCCTGGAGTGTAGGATTTGAGACCCAGTACTTC. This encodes CAWSVGFETQYF.

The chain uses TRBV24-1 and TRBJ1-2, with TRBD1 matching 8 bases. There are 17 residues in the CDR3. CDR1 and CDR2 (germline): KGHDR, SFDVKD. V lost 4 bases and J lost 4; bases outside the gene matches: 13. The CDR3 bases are TGTGCCACCAGTGAACCGGGACAGGTTACCCCCCGCTATGGCTACACCTTC. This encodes CATSEPGQVTPRYGYTF.

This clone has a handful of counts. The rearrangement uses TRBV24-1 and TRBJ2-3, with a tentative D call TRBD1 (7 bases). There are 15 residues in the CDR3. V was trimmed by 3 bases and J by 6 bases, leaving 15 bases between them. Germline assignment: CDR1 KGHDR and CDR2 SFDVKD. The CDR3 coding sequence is TGTGCCACCAGTGATCAGGGGGGCGGGAAGGATACGCAGTATTTT. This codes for CATSDQGGGKDTQYF.

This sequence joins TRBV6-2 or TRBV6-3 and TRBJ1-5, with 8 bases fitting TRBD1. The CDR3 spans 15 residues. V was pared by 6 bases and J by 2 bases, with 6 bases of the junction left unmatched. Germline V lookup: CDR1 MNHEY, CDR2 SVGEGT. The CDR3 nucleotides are TGTGCCAGCAGCAATGGACAGGGTGGCAATCAGCCCCAGCATTTT. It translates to CASSNGQGGNQPQHF.

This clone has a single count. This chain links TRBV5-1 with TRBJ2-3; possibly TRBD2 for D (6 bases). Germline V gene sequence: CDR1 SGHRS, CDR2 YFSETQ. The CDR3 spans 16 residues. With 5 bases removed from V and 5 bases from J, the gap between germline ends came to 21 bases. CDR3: CASRLPGVLAGDTQYF. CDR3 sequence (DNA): TGCGCCAGCAGGTTGCCGGGGGTACTAGCTGGAGATACGCAGTATTTT.

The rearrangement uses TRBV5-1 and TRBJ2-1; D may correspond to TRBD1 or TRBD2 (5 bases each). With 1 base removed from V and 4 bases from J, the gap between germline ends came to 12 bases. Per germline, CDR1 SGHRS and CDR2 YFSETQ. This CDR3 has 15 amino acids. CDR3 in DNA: TGCGCCAGCAGCTTGTGGGACCCAACGTACAATGAGCAGTTCTTC. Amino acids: CASSLWDPTYNEQFF.

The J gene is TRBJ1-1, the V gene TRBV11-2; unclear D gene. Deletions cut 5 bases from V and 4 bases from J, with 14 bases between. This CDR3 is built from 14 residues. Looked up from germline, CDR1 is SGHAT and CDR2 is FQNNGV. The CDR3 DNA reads TGTGCCAGCAGCCGGGATTCGCCCCCCACTGAAGCTTTCTTT. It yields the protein CASSRDSPPTEAFF.

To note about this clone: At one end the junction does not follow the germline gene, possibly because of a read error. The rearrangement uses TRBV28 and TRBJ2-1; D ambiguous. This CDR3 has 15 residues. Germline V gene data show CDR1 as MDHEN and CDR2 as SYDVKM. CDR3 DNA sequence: TGTGCCAGCAGTTTAGCGTATGGCTCCTCCAATGAGCAGTTCTTC. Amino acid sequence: CASSLAYGSSNEQFF.

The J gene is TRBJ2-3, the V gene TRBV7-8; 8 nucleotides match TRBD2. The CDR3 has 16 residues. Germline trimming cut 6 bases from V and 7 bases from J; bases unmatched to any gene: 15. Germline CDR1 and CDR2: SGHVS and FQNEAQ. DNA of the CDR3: TGTGCCAGCAGTTCGTTAGATACAGCGGGAGAGAATACGCAGTATTTT. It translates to CASSSLDTAGENTQYF.